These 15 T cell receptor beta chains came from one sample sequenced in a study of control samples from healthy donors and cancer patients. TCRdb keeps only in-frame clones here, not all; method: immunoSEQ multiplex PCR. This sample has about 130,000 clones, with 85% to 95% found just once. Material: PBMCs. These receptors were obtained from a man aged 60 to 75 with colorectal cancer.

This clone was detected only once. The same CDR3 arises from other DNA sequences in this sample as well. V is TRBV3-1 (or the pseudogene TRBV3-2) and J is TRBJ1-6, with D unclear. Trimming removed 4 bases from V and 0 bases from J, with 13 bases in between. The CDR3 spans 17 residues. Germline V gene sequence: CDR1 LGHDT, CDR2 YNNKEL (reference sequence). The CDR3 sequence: CASSPSAASSYNSPLHF. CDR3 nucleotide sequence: TGTGCCAGCAGCCCTTCCGCCGCAAGCTCCTATAATTCACCCCTCCACTTT.

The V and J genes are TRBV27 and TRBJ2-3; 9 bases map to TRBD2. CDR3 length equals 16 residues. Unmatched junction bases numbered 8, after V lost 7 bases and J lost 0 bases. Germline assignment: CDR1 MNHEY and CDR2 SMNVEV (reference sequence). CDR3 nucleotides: TGTGCCAGCAAGTCGCGGGCGGGGGGGAGCACAGATACGCAGTATTTT. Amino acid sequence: CASKSRAGGSTDTQYF.

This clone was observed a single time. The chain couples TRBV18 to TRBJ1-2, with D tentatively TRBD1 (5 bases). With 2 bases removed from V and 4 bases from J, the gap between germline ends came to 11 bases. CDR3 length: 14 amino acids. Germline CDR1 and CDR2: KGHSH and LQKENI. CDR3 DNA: TGTGCCAGCTCACCAGCTGGGCAGGGCTATGGCTACACCTTC. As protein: CASSPAGQGYGYTF.

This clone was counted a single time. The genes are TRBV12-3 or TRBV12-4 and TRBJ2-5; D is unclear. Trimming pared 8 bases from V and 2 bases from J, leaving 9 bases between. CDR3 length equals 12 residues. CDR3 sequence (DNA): TGTGCCAGCCAGAGAAATCAAGAGACCCAGTACTTC. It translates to CASQRNQETQYF.

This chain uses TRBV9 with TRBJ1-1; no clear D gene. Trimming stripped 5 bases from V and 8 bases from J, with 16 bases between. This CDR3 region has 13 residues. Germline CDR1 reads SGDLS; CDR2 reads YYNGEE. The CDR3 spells CASRKTTGAEAFF. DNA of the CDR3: TGTGCCAGCAGGAAAACCACCGGAGCGGAAGCTTTCTTT.

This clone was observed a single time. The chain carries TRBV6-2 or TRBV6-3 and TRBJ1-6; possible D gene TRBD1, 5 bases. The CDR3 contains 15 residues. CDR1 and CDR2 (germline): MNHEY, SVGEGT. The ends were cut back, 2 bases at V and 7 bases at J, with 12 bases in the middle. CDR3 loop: CASSYVGTRNSPLHF. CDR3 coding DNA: TGTGCCAGCAGTTACGTCGGGACGAGGAATTCACCCCTCCACTTT.

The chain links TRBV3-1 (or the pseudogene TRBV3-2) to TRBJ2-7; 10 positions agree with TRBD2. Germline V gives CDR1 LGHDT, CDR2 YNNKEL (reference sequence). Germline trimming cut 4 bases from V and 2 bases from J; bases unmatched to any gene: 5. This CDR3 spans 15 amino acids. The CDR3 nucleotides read TGTGCCAGCAGCCCCTCAGCGGGGGGGCCCTACGAGCAGTACTTC. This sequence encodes CASSPSAGGPYEQYF.

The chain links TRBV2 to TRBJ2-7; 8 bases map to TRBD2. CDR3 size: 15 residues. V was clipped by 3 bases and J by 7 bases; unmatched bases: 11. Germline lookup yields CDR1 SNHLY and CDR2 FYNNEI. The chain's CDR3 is CASSESGGTLGEQYF. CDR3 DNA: TGTGCCAGCAGTGAGTCGGGGGGGACGTTGGGAGAGCAGTACTTC.

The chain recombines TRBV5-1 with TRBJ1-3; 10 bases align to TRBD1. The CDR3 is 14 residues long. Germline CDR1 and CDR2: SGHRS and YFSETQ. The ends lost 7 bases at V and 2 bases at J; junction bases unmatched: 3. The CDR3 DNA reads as TGCGCCAGCCGGACAGGGGGTGCTGGAAACACCATATATTTT. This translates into CASRTGGAGNTIYF.

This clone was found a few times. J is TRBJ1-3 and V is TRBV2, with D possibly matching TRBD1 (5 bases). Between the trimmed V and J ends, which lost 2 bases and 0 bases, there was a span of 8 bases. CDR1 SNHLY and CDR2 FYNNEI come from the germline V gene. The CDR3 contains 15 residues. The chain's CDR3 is CASSELGLSGNTIYF. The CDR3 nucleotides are TGTGCCAGCAGTGAACTGGGGCTCTCTGGAAACACCATATATTTT.

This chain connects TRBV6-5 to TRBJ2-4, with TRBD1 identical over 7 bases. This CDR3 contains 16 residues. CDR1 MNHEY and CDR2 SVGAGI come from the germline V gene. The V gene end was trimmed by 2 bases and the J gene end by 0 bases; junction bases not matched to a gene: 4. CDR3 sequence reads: CASSYVTGAAKNIQYF. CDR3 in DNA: TGTGCCAGCAGTTACGTAACAGGGGCAGCCAAAAACATTCAGTACTTC.

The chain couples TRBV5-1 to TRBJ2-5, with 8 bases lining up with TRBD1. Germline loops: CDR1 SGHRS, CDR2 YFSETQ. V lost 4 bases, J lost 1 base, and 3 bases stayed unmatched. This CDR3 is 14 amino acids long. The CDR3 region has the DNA TGCGCCAGCAGCCGGGGACAGGCCCAAGAGACCCAGTACTTC. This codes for CASSRGQAQETQYF. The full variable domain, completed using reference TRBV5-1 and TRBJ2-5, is KAGVTQTPRYLIKTRGQQVTLSCSPISGHRSVSWYQQTPGQGLQFLFEYFSETQRNKGNFPGRFSGRQFSNSRSEMNVSTLELGDSALYLCASSRGQAQETQYFGPGTRLLVL.

The chain's CDR3 is CASSQDPLRDTIYNEQFF. In DNA, the CDR3 is TGTGCCAGCAGCCAAGATCCTCTCCGGGACACCATCTACAATGAGCAGTTCTTC. The gene calls are TRBV4-2 and TRBJ2-1; D possibly corresponds to TRBD1 (6 bases). This CDR3 is built from 18 residues. V shed 0 bases and J shed 3 bases, with 18 bases lying between them. Germline-derived CDR1 and CDR2 are LGHNA and YNFKEQ.

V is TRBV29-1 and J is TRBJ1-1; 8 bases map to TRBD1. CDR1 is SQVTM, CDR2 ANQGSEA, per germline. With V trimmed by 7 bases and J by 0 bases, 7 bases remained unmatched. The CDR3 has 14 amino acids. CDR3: CSARQGTMNTEAFF. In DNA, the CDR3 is TGCAGCGCTCGACAGGGGACGATGAACACTGAAGCTTTCTTT.

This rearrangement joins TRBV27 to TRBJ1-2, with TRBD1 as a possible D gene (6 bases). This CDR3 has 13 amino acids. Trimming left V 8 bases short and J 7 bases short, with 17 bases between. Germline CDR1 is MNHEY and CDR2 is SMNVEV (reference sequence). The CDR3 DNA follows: TGTGCCAGCGGCCTCCAAACAGGGTTTGGCTACACCTTC. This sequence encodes CASGLQTGFGYTF.